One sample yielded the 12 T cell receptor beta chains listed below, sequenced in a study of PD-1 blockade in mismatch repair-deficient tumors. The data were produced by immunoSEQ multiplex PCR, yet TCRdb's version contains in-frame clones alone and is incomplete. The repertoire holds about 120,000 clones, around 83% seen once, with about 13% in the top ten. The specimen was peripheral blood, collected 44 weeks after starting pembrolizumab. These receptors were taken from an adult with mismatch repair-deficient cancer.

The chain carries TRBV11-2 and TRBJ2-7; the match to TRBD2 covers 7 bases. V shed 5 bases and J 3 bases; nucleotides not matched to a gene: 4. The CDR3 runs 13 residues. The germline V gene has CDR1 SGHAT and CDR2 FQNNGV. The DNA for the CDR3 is TGTGCCAGCAGCCCCGGACTAGGCTACGAGCAGTACTTC. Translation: CASSPGLGYEQYF.

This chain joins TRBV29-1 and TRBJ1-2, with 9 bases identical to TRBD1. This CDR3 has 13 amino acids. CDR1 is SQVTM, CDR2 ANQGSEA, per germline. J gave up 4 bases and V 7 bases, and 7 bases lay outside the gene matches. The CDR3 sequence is CSAAGTGTYGYTF. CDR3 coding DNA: TGCAGCGCCGCCGGGACAGGGACCTATGGCTACACCTTC.

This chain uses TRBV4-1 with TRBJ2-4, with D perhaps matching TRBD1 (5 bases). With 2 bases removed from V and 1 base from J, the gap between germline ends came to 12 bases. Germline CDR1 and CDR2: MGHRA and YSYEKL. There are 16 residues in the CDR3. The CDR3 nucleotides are TGCGCCAGCAGCCAACCCACCTCAGGGGCCAAAAACATTCAGTACTTC. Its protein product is CASSQPTSGAKNIQYF.

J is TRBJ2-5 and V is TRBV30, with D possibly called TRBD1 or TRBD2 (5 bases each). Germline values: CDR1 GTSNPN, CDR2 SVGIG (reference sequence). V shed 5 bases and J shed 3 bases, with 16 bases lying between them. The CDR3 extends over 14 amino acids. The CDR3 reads CAWGDDGMEETQYF. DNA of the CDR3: TGTGCCTGGGGGGACGATGGGATGGAAGAGACCCAGTACTTC. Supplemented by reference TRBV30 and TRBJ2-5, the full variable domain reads SQTIHQWPATLVQPVGSPLSLECTVEGTSNPNLYWYRQAAGRGLQLLFYSVGIGQISSEVPQNLSASRPQDRQFILSSKKLLLSDSGFYLCAWGDDGMEETQYFGPGTRLLVL.

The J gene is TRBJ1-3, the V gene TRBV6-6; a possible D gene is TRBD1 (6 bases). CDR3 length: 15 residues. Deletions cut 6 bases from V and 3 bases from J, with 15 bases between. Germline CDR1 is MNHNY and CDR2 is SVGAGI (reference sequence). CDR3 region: CASRDPQGGGNTIYF. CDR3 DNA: TGTGCCAGCAGGGACCCACAGGGAGGTGGAAACACCATATATTTT.

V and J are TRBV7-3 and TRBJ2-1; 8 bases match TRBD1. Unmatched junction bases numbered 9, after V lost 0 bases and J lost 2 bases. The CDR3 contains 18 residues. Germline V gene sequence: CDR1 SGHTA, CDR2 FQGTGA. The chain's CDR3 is CASSLTGGRGLPYNEQFF. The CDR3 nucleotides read TGTGCCAGCAGCTTAACGGGGGGCAGGGGGCTCCCCTACAATGAGCAGTTCTTC.

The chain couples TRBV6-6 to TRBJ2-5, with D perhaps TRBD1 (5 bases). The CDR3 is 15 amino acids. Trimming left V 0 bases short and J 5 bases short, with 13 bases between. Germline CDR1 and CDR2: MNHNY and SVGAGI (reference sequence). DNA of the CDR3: TGTGCCAGCAGTTACTCGGTAGGGGTAGGGGAGACCCAGTACTTC. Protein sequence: CASSYSVGVGETQYF.

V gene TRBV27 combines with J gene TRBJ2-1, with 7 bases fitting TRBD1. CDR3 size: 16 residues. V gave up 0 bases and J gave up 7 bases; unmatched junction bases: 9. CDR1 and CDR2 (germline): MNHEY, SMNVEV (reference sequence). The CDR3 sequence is CASSLSQGVFGNEQFF. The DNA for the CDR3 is TGTGCCAGCAGTTTATCGCAGGGGGTATTTGGGAATGAGCAGTTCTTC.

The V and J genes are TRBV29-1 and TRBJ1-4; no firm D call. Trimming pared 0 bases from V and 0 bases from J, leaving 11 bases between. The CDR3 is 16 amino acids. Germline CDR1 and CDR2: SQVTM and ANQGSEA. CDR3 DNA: TGCAGCGTTGAAGACCTGACGCTGACAACTAATGAAAAACTGTTTTTT. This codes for CSVEDLTLTTNEKLFF.

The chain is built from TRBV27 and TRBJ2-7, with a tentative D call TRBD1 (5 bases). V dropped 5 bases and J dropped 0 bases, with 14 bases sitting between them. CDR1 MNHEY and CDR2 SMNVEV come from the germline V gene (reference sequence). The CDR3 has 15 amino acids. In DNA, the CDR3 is TGTGCCAGCAGTCCCAGGGTTTCTGGCTCCTACGAGCAGTACTTC. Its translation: CASSPRVSGSYEQYF.

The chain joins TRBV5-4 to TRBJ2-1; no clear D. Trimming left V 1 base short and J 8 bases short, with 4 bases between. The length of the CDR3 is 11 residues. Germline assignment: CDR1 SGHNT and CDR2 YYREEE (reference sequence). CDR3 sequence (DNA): TGTGCCAGCAGCTTGATCTATGAGCAGTTCTTC. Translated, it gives CASSLIYEQFF.

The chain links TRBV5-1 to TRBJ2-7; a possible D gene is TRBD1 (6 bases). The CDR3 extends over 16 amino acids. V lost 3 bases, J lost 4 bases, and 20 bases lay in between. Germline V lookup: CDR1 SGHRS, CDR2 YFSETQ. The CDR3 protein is CASSWNQGRVGYEQYF. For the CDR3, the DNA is TGCGCCAGCAGCTGGAATCAGGGGAGAGTTGGGTACGAGCAGTACTTC. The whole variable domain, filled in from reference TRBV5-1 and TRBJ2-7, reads KAGVTQTPRYLIKTRGQQVTLSCSPISGHRSVSWYQQTPGQGLQFLFEYFSETQRNKGNFPGRFSGRQFSNSRSEMNVSTLELGDSALYLCASSWNQGRVGYEQYFGPGTRLTVT.